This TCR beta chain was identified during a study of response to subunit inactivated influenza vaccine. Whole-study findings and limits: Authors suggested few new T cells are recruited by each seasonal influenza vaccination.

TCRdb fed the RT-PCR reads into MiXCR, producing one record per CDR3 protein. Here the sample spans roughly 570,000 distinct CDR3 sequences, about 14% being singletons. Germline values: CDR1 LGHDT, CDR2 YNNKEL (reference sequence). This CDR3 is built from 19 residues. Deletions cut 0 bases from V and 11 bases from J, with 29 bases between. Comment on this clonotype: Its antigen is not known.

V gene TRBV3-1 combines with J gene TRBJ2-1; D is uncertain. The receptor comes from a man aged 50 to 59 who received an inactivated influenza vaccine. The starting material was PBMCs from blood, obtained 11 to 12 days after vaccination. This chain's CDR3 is CASSQDPPSYGVGYLKQFF. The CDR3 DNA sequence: TGTGCCAGCAGCCAAGATCCTCCGAGCTATGGAGTAGGATATCTAAAGCAGTTCTTC.